This TCR beta chain was obtained from a study of blood T cell repertoires in COVID-19 (TCRdb year 2020). With regard to the full study: The collaborator samples originated in the United States, Italy and Spain and spanned the acute and convalescent phases of COVID-19. The prospective study material was composed of cDNA or gDNA derived from T cells, B-cell-depleted T cells, or PBMCs. The dataset comprised deeply sampled blood TCRbeta repertoires from subjects exposed to, actively infected with, or recovered from COVID-19. The repertoires were made available in a free public database intended to serve as a resource for research on the immune response to SARS-CoV-2. The samples were drawn from the first 160 participants of the ongoing ImmuneRACE study and from 1,200 or so subjects provided by 6 global collaborators. The sample metadata nearly always contained a de-identified subject ID, COVID-19 status, age in years and sex. Where available, HLA class I and class II types were obtained from metadata supplied by the sample provider rather than from assay-based typing.

This clone is considered hyperexpanded (1% or more). Its target antigen remains unknown. No clone much larger than this one lies a single base away; base qualities are absent. TCRbeta CDR3 regions were amplified from genomic DNA using the immunoSEQ Assay, a bias-controlled multiplex PCR. Regarding the original processing steps: The number of nucleated cells in each sample was estimated by amplification of reference gene primers within the assay. To quantify the absolute abundance of each unique TCRbeta CDR3 rearrangement, sequence reads were collapsed and filtered. For each sample, productive Simpson clonality was calculated as the square root of Simpson's diversity index across productive rearrangements. TCRdb carries this immuneACCESS record with in-frame sequences only. Its versions omit some clonotypes, under half of them owing to an unresolved V gene in the studies checked, with the rest unexplained. The D gene and trimming were derived from the DNA, and the V and J assignments and clone size from that table. This sample is represented by approximately 250,000 clones; approximately 83% of them were singletons. The ten largest clonotypes hold less than 7.5% of the sample.

Reading from cysteine to phenylalanine, the CDR3 counts 15 amino acids. This entry keeps only the CDR3 DNA: 45 bases, framed from base 1. Germline trimming amounts to 2 bases on V and 10 bases on J, with 6 as the count of junction bases outside the gene matches. The germline V gene sets CDR1 to SGHDN and CDR2 to FVKESK. Overall results and qualifications from the work: The quantity of clinical and demographic metadata differed by source and by participant and was supplied without curation.

The collaborating institutions used their own protocols to collect whole blood in K2EDTA tubes. Collaborator samples were shipped for TCRbeta analysis as frozen whole blood, isolated PBMCs, or DNA extracted from either sample type. This receptor was identified in a woman aged 45-65 years with acute or convalescent COVID-19. Sequencing used peripheral blood. The chain joins TRBV14 to TRBJ2-1; 12 nucleotides in the junction match TRBD1. The CDR3 region reads CASSQRGQGAWEQFF. Here is the DNA: TGTGCCAGCAGCCAACGGGGACAGGGGGCCTGGGAGCAGTTCTTC.